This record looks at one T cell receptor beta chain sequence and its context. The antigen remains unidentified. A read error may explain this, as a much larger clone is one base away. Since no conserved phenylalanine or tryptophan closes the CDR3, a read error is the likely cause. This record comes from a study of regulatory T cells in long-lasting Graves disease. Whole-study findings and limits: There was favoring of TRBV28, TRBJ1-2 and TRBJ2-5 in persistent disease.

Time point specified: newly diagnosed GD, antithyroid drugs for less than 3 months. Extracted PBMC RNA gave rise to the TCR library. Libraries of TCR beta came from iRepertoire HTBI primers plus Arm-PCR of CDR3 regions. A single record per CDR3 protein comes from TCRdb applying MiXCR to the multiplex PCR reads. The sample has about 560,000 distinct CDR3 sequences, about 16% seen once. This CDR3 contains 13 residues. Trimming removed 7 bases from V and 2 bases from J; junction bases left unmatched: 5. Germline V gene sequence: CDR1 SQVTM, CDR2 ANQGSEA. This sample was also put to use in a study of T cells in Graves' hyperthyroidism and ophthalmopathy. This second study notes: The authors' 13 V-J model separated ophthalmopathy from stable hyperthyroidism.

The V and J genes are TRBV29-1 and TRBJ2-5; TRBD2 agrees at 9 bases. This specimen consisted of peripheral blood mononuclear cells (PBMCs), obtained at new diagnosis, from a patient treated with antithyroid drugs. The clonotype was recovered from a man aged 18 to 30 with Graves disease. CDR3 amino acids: CSERTSAQETQYL. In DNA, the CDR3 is TGCAGCGAAAGGACTAGCGCGCAAGAGACCCAGTACCTC.